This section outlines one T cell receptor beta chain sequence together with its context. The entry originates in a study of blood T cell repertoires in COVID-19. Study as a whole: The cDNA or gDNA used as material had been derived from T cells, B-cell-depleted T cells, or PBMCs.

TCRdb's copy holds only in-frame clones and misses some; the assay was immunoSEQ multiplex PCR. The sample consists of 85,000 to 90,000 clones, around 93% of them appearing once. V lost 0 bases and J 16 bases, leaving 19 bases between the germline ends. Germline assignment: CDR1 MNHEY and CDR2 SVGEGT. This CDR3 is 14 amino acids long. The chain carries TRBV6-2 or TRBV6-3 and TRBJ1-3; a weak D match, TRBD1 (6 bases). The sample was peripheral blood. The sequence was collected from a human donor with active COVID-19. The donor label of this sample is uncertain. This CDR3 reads CASSYSRTASRFYF. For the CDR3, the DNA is TGTGCCAGCAGTTACTCGAGGACAGCAAGCCGTTTCTATTTT.